This entry describes one T cell receptor beta chain. What it binds is not known. The data originate from a study of memory CD4+ T cells and cytomegalovirus serostatus. Trimming removed 4 bases from V and 4 bases from J; junction bases left unmatched: 2. Germline V gives CDR1 MNHNY, CDR2 SVGAGI (reference sequence). The CDR3 is 14 amino acids. Study-level points and caveats: Median bootstrapped AUC for CMV status was just under 0.97 originally, less than 0.92 US-trained. CD4+ memory repertoires contained about two fifths of the roughly 150 reported CMV TCRbeta sequences.

The sort gate was single viable CD3+CD4+CD8-CD45RO+ cells for memory CD4+ T cells. In the source study's methods: After removing out-of-frame reads, over 2 million distinct TCRbeta sequences remained. The repertoire was sequenced with immunoSEQ multiplex PCR; TCRdb's copy has only in-frame clones and lacks some. V, J and clone size are taken as reported in that table, and D and trimming were inferred from the DNA itself. The sample lists tens of thousands of clones; approximately 71% were seen once. This sequence was found in an adult in good health and CMV-seronegative. Material: memory CD4+ T cells from blood. The rearrangement uses TRBV6-6 and TRBJ1-3, with 9 bases matching TRBD1. As DNA, the CDR3 is TGTGCCAGCAGTTTACAGGGGGCGGGAAACACCATATATTTT. Translated: CASSLQGAGNTIYF.